This is a list of T cell receptor beta chains from one sample in a study of T cell repertoires in cytomegalovirus infection. No antigen has been identified for these receptors. TCRdb passed the reads through MiXCR, listing each CDR3 protein once. The table records fewer than 850,000 distinct CDR3 sequences, roughly 28% of them present only once. The sample here was cultured CD8+ T cells from PBMCs, taken from culture after CMV antigen stimulation. The source is a human donor in good health (CMV status not recorded). Some clones in this sample may be carry-over from other donors' samples. Each CDR3 is given with its conserved first and last residue. Fields, in order: clone size, J gene, V gene, D gene, CDR3 DNA, CDR3 protein. D genes are given only for firm matches. Clone size, where shown, is once, few, many, or a class for clones that have expanded.

clone_size: few
j_call: TRBJ2-3
v_call: TRBV7-2
d_call: NA
cdr3_nt: TGTGCCAGCAGCTCAATTCTCTACCTTAGCACAGATACGCAGTATTTT
cdr3_aa: CASSSILYLSTDTQYF

clone_size: NA
j_call: TRBJ2-2
v_call: TRBV6-2/TRBV6-3
d_call: NA
cdr3_nt: TGTGCCAGCAGTTACGGAGTTGAGAGCGGGGAGCTGTTTTTT
cdr3_aa: CASSYGVESGELFF

clone_size: many
j_call: TRBJ2-5
v_call: TRBV7-7
d_call: NA
cdr3_nt: TGTGCTAGCAGCCTAAGCAGACAAGAGACCCAGTACTTC
cdr3_aa: CASSLSRQETQYF

clone_size: NA
j_call: TRBJ2-1
v_call: TRBV11-2
d_call: TRBD2
cdr3_nt: TGTGCCAGCAGCTTACCCGGGGTAGCGGGGGCAAAAGCCTACAATGAGCAGTTCTTC
cdr3_aa: CASSLPGVAGAKAYNEQFF

clone_size: NA
j_call: TRBJ2-1
v_call: TRBV15
d_call: NA
cdr3_nt: TGTGCCACCAGCAGAGTAAGAACAGGGAGCTCCTACAATGAGCAGTTCTTC
cdr3_aa: CATSRVRTGSSYNEQFF

clone_size: NA
j_call: TRBJ2-7
v_call: TRBV7-9
d_call: NA
cdr3_nt: TGTGCCAGCAGCTTAGCGATAACCGGACAGCCGTACTTC
cdr3_aa: CASSLAITGQPYF

clone_size: few
j_call: TRBJ2-2
v_call: TRBV7-4
d_call: NA
cdr3_nt: TGTGCCACAGTTCCCGGGGAGCTGTTTTTT
cdr3_aa: CATVPGELFF

clone_size: NA
j_call: TRBJ2-5
v_call: TRBV27
d_call: TRBD2
cdr3_nt: TGTGCCAGCAGTCCGGGGACTACCCCCCAAGAGACCCAGTACTTC
cdr3_aa: CASSPGTTPQETQYF

clone_size: once
j_call: TRBJ2-3
v_call: TRBV2
d_call: NA
cdr3_nt: TGTGCCAGCAGTGAAGCGCATGGCGGGGGCACAGATACGCAGTATTTT
cdr3_aa: CASSEAHGGGTDTQYF

clone_size: NA
j_call: TRBJ2-1
v_call: TRBV6-2/TRBV6-3
d_call: TRBD1
cdr3_nt: TGTGCCAGCAGTTACTCGACAGGGGGGAAAAATAATGAGCAGTTCTTC
cdr3_aa: CASSYSTGGKNNEQFF

clone_size: NA
j_call: TRBJ1-6
v_call: TRBV5-4
d_call: TRBD1
cdr3_nt: TGTGCCAGCAGCCCGGACAGGGGAGGTAATTCACCCCTCCACTTT
cdr3_aa: CASSPDRGGNSPLHF

clone_size: NA
j_call: TRBJ2-1
v_call: TRBV4-1
d_call: NA
cdr3_nt: TGCGCCAGCAGCCACCAAACAGGTAGCTACGGTGAGCAGTTCTTC
cdr3_aa: CASSHQTGSYGEQFF

clone_size: NA
j_call: TRBJ1-2
v_call: TRBV4-1
d_call: TRBD1
cdr3_nt: TGCGCCAGCAGCCATCGGACAGGGGAGGGCTACACCTTC
cdr3_aa: CASSHRTGEGYTF

clone_size: NA
j_call: TRBJ1-2
v_call: TRBV19
d_call: NA
cdr3_nt: TGTGCCAGTATAAAAGATGGTGGCTACACCTTC
cdr3_aa: CASIKDGGYTF

clone_size: NA
j_call: TRBJ1-1
v_call: TRBV25-1
d_call: TRBD1
cdr3_nt: TGTGCCAGCACGCAGGGGGCCGGCACTGAAGCTTTCTTT
cdr3_aa: CASTQGAGTEAFF

clone_size: few
j_call: TRBJ2-7
v_call: TRBV19
d_call: NA
cdr3_nt: TGTGCCAGTAGTATCGGGCCCGGTAGGGAGCAGTACTTC
cdr3_aa: CASSIGPGREQYF

clone_size: few
j_call: TRBJ2-3
v_call: TRBV24-1
d_call: TRBD1
cdr3_nt: TGTGCCACCAGTCCGAGGACAGGGGGCGAAAGGGATACGCAGTATTTT
cdr3_aa: CATSPRTGGERDTQYF

clone_size: few
j_call: TRBJ1-3
v_call: TRBV6-6
d_call: NA
cdr3_nt: TGTGCCAGCAGTTACTCTCAGGGCTTTGGAAACACCATATATTTT
cdr3_aa: CASSYSQGFGNTIYF

clone_size: many
j_call: TRBJ1-1
v_call: TRBV7-8
d_call: NA
cdr3_nt: TGTGCCAGCAGCTTAGGTCTCGGAGGGTTCAACACTGAAGCTTTCTTT
cdr3_aa: CASSLGLGGFNTEAFF

clone_size: few
j_call: TRBJ1-4
v_call: TRBV5-6
d_call: NA
cdr3_nt: TGTGCCAGCAGCCTGCTGGCGGAAAATGAAAAACTGTTTTTT
cdr3_aa: CASSLLAENEKLFF

clone_size: NA
j_call: TRBJ2-3
v_call: TRBV24-1
d_call: NA
cdr3_nt: TGTGCCACCAGCCTGGTCGCAGATACGCAGTATTTT
cdr3_aa: CATSLVADTQYF

clone_size: NA
j_call: TRBJ2-1
v_call: TRBV13
d_call: NA
cdr3_nt: TGTGCCAGCAGCTTAGATCGAGGGTTATTTGGGCAGTTCTTC
cdr3_aa: CASSLDRGLFGQFF

clone_size: NA
j_call: TRBJ1-6
v_call: TRBV4-1
d_call: NA
cdr3_nt: TGCGCCAGCAGCCAAGAAGGAGGACAGAACAATTCACCCCTCCACTTT
cdr3_aa: CASSQEGGQNNSPLHF

clone_size: many
j_call: TRBJ2-1
v_call: TRBV12-3/TRBV12-4
d_call: NA
cdr3_nt: TGTGCCACCCCTAACGCCGGGGCCTACAATGAGCAGTTCTTC
cdr3_aa: CATPNAGAYNEQFF

clone_size: NA
j_call: TRBJ1-1
v_call: TRBV27
d_call: NA
cdr3_nt: TGTGCCAGCAGTTCGGTAGGCGGTAGGTTGAACACTGAAGCTTTCTTT
cdr3_aa: CASSSVGGRLNTEAFF

clone_size: NA
j_call: TRBJ1-2
v_call: TRBV20-1
d_call: NA
cdr3_nt: TGCAGTGCCTTTGAGGGCGAGGGCTACACCTTC
cdr3_aa: CSAFEGEGYTF

clone_size: NA
j_call: TRBJ1-5
v_call: TRBV2
d_call: NA
cdr3_nt: TGTGCCAGCAGTGTAACCGGACAGTCAAGGGGCAATCAGCCCCAGCATTTT
cdr3_aa: CASSVTGQSRGNQPQHF

clone_size: NA
j_call: TRBJ1-2
v_call: TRBV12-3/TRBV12-4
d_call: NA
cdr3_nt: TGTGCCAGCAGTTTAAACCTTAACTATGGCTACACCTTC
cdr3_aa: CASSLNLNYGYTF

clone_size: NA
j_call: TRBJ2-1
v_call: TRBV11-2
d_call: NA
cdr3_nt: TGTGCCAGCAGCTTCGACGGACTGCAGCAGTTCTTC
cdr3_aa: CASSFDGLQQFF

clone_size: NA
j_call: TRBJ2-6
v_call: TRBV27
d_call: NA
cdr3_nt: TGTGCCACCTCCCTTTCTGGGGCCAACGTCCTGACTTTC
cdr3_aa: CATSLSGANVLTF

clone_size: few
j_call: TRBJ2-1
v_call: TRBV6-4
d_call: NA
cdr3_nt: TGTGCCAGCAGTTTGACCCCGTTCGGTGAGCAGTTCTTC
cdr3_aa: CASSLTPFGEQFF

clone_size: few
j_call: TRBJ2-1
v_call: TRBV7-9
d_call: TRBD2
cdr3_nt: TGTGCCAGCAGCTTTGGGACTAGCGCCTGGGATGAGCAGTTCTTC
cdr3_aa: CASSFGTSAWDEQFF

clone_size: NA
j_call: TRBJ2-1
v_call: TRBV9
d_call: NA
cdr3_nt: TGTGCCAGCAGCGTGGGGGTCTTC
cdr3_aa: CASSVGVF

clone_size: few
j_call: TRBJ2-1
v_call: TRBV12-3/TRBV12-4
d_call: TRBD1
cdr3_nt: TGTGCCAGCAGTTACAACAGGGGCCTAAGCTCCTACAATGAGCAGTTCTTC
cdr3_aa: CASSYNRGLSSYNEQFF

clone_size: NA
j_call: TRBJ1-2
v_call: TRBV29-1
d_call: NA
cdr3_nt: TGCAGCGTTGAAGGAGGAACAGCGTCGAACTATGGCTACACCTTC
cdr3_aa: CSVEGGTASNYGYTF

clone_size: NA
j_call: TRBJ1-4
v_call: TRBV2
d_call: NA
cdr3_nt: TGTGCCAGCAGTGAAGGACAGCGGCTTGGTGAAAAACTGTTTTTT
cdr3_aa: CASSEGQRLGEKLFF

clone_size: NA
j_call: TRBJ2-2
v_call: TRBV3-1
d_call: NA
cdr3_nt: TGTGCCAGCAGCCGAGGAGGGGGGCCCGGCGGGGAGCTGTTTTTT
cdr3_aa: CASSRGGGPGGELFF

clone_size: NA
j_call: TRBJ1-1
v_call: TRBV19
d_call: NA
cdr3_nt: TGTGCCAGTAGTACCCCCGACACTGAAGCTTTCTTT
cdr3_aa: CASSTPDTEAFF

clone_size: NA
j_call: TRBJ1-2
v_call: TRBV7-9
d_call: NA
cdr3_nt: TGTGCCAGCAGCTCCACCGGGACTTCGAACTATGGCTACACCTTC
cdr3_aa: CASSSTGTSNYGYTF

clone_size: few
j_call: TRBJ1-2
v_call: TRBV27
d_call: TRBD1
cdr3_nt: TGTGCCAGCAGTTGGGGGACAGGGGGTATTGATGGCTACACCTTC
cdr3_aa: CASSWGTGGIDGYTF

clone_size: few
j_call: TRBJ2-6
v_call: TRBV7-2
d_call: NA
cdr3_nt: TGTGCCAGCAGCTTATTAGACTCTGGGGCCAACGTCCTGACTTTC
cdr3_aa: CASSLLDSGANVLTF

clone_size: few
j_call: TRBJ2-2
v_call: TRBV27
d_call: TRBD2
cdr3_nt: TGTGCCAGCAGTCCCCCGACTAGCGGAGCCCAGGCGAACACCGGGGAGCTGTTTTTT
cdr3_aa: CASSPPTSGAQANTGELFF

clone_size: few
j_call: TRBJ1-3
v_call: TRBV12-3/TRBV12-4
d_call: NA
cdr3_nt: TGTGCCATGAGGACAGTCTCTGGAAACACCATATATTTT
cdr3_aa: CAMRTVSGNTIYF

clone_size: NA
j_call: TRBJ2-3
v_call: TRBV27
d_call: NA
cdr3_nt: TGTGCCAGCAGCACCGGGAAAACCACAGATACGCAGTATTTT
cdr3_aa: CASSTGKTTDTQYF

clone_size: NA
j_call: TRBJ2-1
v_call: TRBV6-6
d_call: TRBD1
cdr3_nt: TGTGCCAGCCGGGACAGGGGATGGGATGAGCAGTTCTTC
cdr3_aa: CASRDRGWDEQFF

clone_size: NA
j_call: TRBJ1-1
v_call: TRBV12-3/TRBV12-4
d_call: TRBD1
cdr3_nt: TGTGCCAGCAGTTCAACAGGGGGCCCTCACACTGAAGCTTTCTTT
cdr3_aa: CASSSTGGPHTEAFF

clone_size: NA
j_call: TRBJ1-2
v_call: TRBV2
d_call: NA
cdr3_nt: TGTGCCAGCAGTCTCCCCGGGACCGGATCTAACTATGGCTACACCTTC
cdr3_aa: CASSLPGTGSNYGYTF

clone_size: NA
j_call: TRBJ2-2
v_call: TRBV19
d_call: NA
cdr3_nt: TGTGCCAGTAGTATAGGGCTTGGGGTCACCGGGGAGCTGTTTTTT
cdr3_aa: CASSIGLGVTGELFF

clone_size: few
j_call: TRBJ1-1
v_call: TRBV19
d_call: NA
cdr3_nt: TGTGCCACCAGAACCAGGGGGAACACTGAAGCTTTCTTT
cdr3_aa: CATRTRGNTEAFF

clone_size: NA
j_call: TRBJ2-1
v_call: TRBV4-1
d_call: NA
cdr3_nt: TGCGCCAGCAGCCAAAGGGGGGTCTACAATGAGCAGTTCTTC
cdr3_aa: CASSQRGVYNEQFF

clone_size: NA
j_call: TRBJ2-5
v_call: TRBV2
d_call: TRBD1
cdr3_nt: TGTGCCAGCAGTGAATTCCCGGGACAGACGGAGACCCAGTACTTC
cdr3_aa: CASSEFPGQTETQYF

clone_size: few
j_call: TRBJ2-2
v_call: TRBV9
d_call: NA
cdr3_nt: TGTGCCAGCAGCGCTCGACCAAACACCGGGGAGCTGTTTTTT
cdr3_aa: CASSARPNTGELFF

clone_size: NA
j_call: TRBJ1-2
v_call: TRBV20-1
d_call: TRBD1
cdr3_nt: TGCAGTGCTAGCGAACAGGGGGCTGACTATGGCTACACCTTC
cdr3_aa: CSASEQGADYGYTF

clone_size: few
j_call: TRBJ1-3
v_call: TRBV12-3/TRBV12-4
d_call: NA
cdr3_nt: TGTGCCAGCAGCGACAGAGCCGGGGGCACCATATATTTT
cdr3_aa: CASSDRAGGTIYF